A selection of T cell receptor beta chains follows, all from one sample in a study of cytomegalovirus exposure and HLA in healthy donors. TCRdb's copy holds only in-frame clones and misses some; the assay was immunoSEQ multiplex PCR. The sample consists of a few hundred thousand clones, about 80% of them appearing once. The sample comprised PBMCs. These receptors were taken from a girl aged 2 to 10 in good health and CMV-seronegative. Each CDR3 is given with its conserved first and last residue. The order of the fields is V gene, CDR3 length, clone size, D gene, J gene, CDR3 DNA, CDR3 protein. The D gene is left open where the match is weak. Size is omitted from some rows. Given values are once, few, many or a class for expanded clones.

>TRBV6-6|14|-|-|TRBJ1-2
TGTGCCAGCAGTCACGTCAGGGTTTTCTATGGCTACACCTTC
CASSHVRVFYGYTF
>TRBV11-2|14|-|-|TRBJ1-3
TGTGCCAGCACCATGAGCCGGTCTGGAAACACCATATATTTT
CASTMSRSGNTIYF
>TRBV27|15|-|-|TRBJ1-2
TGTGCCAGCAGTTTTAGCACCAACGGGGTCTATGGCTACACCTTC
CASSFSTNGVYGYTF
>TRBV6-1|15|-|-|TRBJ1-4
TGTGCCAGCAGTGAACATTCATCGGGTGGCGAAAAACTGTTTTTT
CASSEHSSGGEKLFF
>TRBV27|16|-|TRBD2|TRBJ2-7
TGTGCCAGCAGTTTATCGCGAGCGGGAGGGGTGGGGGAGCAGTACTTC
CASSLSRAGGVGEQYF
>TRBV28|17|-|TRBD1|TRBJ2-6
TGTGCCAGCAGCACTGGACAGGGACTCTCTGGGGCCAACGTCCTGATTTTC
CASSTGQGLSGANVLIF
>TRBV27|16|-|-|TRBJ1-2
TGTGCCAGCAGTTTAACAACAACAGGACCTATCTATGGCTACACCTTC
CASSLTTTGPIYGYTF
>TRBV6-5|15|-|-|TRBJ2-3
TGTGCCAGCACCCCGGGGAGCGCTTTGACAGATACGCAGTATTTT
CASTPGSALTDTQYF
>TRBV2|17|-|-|TRBJ1-4
TGTGCCAGCAGCCCCAACCCCGGGGAGGGTTTAGATGAAAAACTGTTTTTT
CASSPNPGEGLDEKLFF
>TRBV19|15|-|TRBD1|TRBJ1-1
TGTGCCAGTAGTGAACCAGGGGGCGCGGAGACTGAAGCTTTCTTT
CASSEPGGAETEAFF
>TRBV6-8|22|few|TRBD2|TRBJ2-7
TGTGCCAGCAGTTACTCGGTCGAACTAGCGGGAGGGCCTTGGGATACGAACCACGAGCAGTACTTC
CASSYSVELAGGPWDTNHEQYF
>TRBV19|16|few|TRBD2|TRBJ2-5
TGTGCCAGTACCCAAGGGGGAGCGGGGGGGCAAGAGACCCAGTACTTC
CASTQGGAGGQETQYF
>TRBV7-6|18|-|TRBD1|TRBJ1-3
TGTGCCAGCAGCTTTGCCCCCGACAGGGGTTCTTTTGGAAACACCATATATTTT
CASSFAPDRGSFGNTIYF
>TRBV7-2|15|-|-|TRBJ1-2
TGTGCCAGCAGCTTAGCTAGGGGCCTTAACTATGGCTACACCTTC
CASSLARGLNYGYTF
>TRBV5-1|13|-|TRBD1|TRBJ1-1
TGCGCCAGCAGCTCCGGACAGGGCGCTGAAGCTTTCTTT
CASSSGQGAEAFF
>TRBV4-1|16|-|TRBD2|TRBJ2-5
TGCGCCAGCAGCCAAGGGACTAGAGGGCGGCAAGAGACCCAGTACTTC
CASSQGTRGRQETQYF
>TRBV6-1|16|few|-|TRBJ1-2
TGTGCCAGCAGTGAAGAGGGGATAACTCATTGGTTTGGCTACACCTTC
CASSEEGITHWFGYTF
>TRBV11-2|17|-|TRBD2|TRBJ2-7
TGTGCCAGCAGCTTACCGCCTCTAGCGGGGTTTACCTACGAGCAGTACTTC
CASSLPPLAGFTYEQYF
>TRBV11-3|15|few|TRBD2|TRBJ2-7
TGTGCCAGCAGCTTAGAAGCGGGGGGTAACTACGAGCAGTACTTC
CASSLEAGGNYEQYF
>TRBV5-1|15|-|TRBD2|TRBJ2-3
TGCGCCAGCAGCGAACTAGCGGGAGGGCCAGCTACGCAGTATTTT
CASSELAGGPATQYF
>TRBV5-4|17|-|TRBD2|TRBJ2-1
TGTGCCAGCAGCTTGGCCGCGGGACTAGCGGGGGCGGTTGAGCAGTTCTTC
CASSLAAGLAGAVEQFF
>TRBV10-2|13|-|-|TRBJ2-7
TGCGCCAGTTCGCGGGGCGCGTCCTACGAGCAGTACTTC
CASSRGASYEQYF
>TRBV18|15|few|TRBD2|TRBJ2-1
TGTGCCAGCTCACCACCGACTAGCGGGGGGAATGAGCAGTTCTTC
CASSPPTSGGNEQFF
>TRBV27|13|-|TRBD2|TRBJ2-7
TGTGCCAGCAGCCCCGGGAGGAGCTACGAGCAGTACTTC
CASSPGRSYEQYF
>TRBV6-4|15|-|TRBD1|TRBJ2-5
TGTGCCAGCAGCCCCAGGGCAGGGGGCGGCGAGACCCAGTACTTC
CASSPRAGGGETQYF
>TRBV28|15|-|-|TRBJ2-7
TGTGCCAGCAGTTTAGGTTCAGGGGGGTATTGGGAGCAGTACTTC
CASSLGSGGYWEQYF
>TRBV14|14|-|TRBD1|TRBJ1-2
TGTGCCAGCAGTCTGGACAGGGGGCATAATGGCTACACCTTC
CASSLDRGHNGYTF
>TRBV29-1|16|-|TRBD1|TRBJ1-2
TGCAGCGTTGAAGAAGGGACATCGATCACCAGGGGGGGCTACACCTTC
CSVEEGTSITRGGYTF
>TRBV28|16|few|-|TRBJ2-1
TGTGCCAGCAGTGAGCCGCAGGGTTCCAAGGATAATGAGCAGTTCTTC
CASSEPQGSKDNEQFF
>TRBV30|14|once|TRBD1|TRBJ2-7
TGTGCCTGTCGGGGACAGGGGAGGACCTACGAGCAGTACTTC
CACRGQGRTYEQYF
>TRBV5-4|16|-|TRBD1|TRBJ2-5
TGTGCCAGCAGCTTGGGACTCGGGACAGGGAGGGAGACCCAGTACTTC
CASSLGLGTGRETQYF